Each of the 17 T cell receptor beta chains below was sequenced from the same sample in a study of blood T cell repertoires in COVID-19. The table came from immunoSEQ multiplex PCR; TCRdb's copy has only in-frame clones and leaves some out. The sample includes around 260,000 clones, around 85% of them seen just once. Sequenced input: peripheral blood. The receptor source for this set is a human donor with COVID-19, enrolled during active disease. The donor label of this sample is uncertain.

The gene calls are TRBV5-1 and TRBJ2-1, with D perhaps TRBD2 (6 bases). This CDR3 region has 15 residues. Trimming pared 4 bases from V and 4 bases from J, leaving 15 bases between. Germline V gives CDR1 SGHRS, CDR2 YFSETQ. Written as DNA, the CDR3 is TGCGCCAGCAGCCCGGAGGGAGTTTCTTACAATGAGCAGTTCTTC. Translating gives CASSPEGVSYNEQFF.

This sequence joins TRBV7-2 and TRBJ1-6, with D unclear. The CDR3 totals 15 residues. With 1 base removed from V and 2 bases from J, the gap between germline ends came to 6 bases. Germline CDR1 SGHTA, CDR2 FQGNSA. The CDR3 sequence: CASSLVFTYNSPLHF. The CDR3 region has the DNA TGTGCCAGCAGCTTAGTTTTTACCTATAATTCACCCCTCCACTTT.

The CDR3 DNA reads as TGTGCCAGCAGCCAAGACCATCCCGGGCAGGGGCGAAATTCACCCCTCCACTTT. Its protein is CASSQDHPGQGRNSPLHF. The rearrangement uses TRBV3-1 (or the pseudogene TRBV3-2) and TRBJ1-6, with TRBD1 as a possible D gene (6 bases). Looked up from germline, CDR1 is LGHDT and CDR2 is YNNKEL (reference sequence). The CDR3 covers 18 residues. V was clipped by 0 bases and J by 7 bases, with 19 bases between them.

This clone appeared a single time. V gene TRBV6-5 combines with J gene TRBJ1-2; the D gene is possibly TRBD1 (6 bases). CDR1 is MNHEY and CDR2 is SVGAGI in the germline V gene. The CDR3 contains 12 residues. Trimming removed 10 bases at V and 3 bases at J, with 12 bases between. The CDR3 nucleotides read TGTGCCACCTACAGGGTTTACTATGGCTACACCTTC. This translates into CATYRVYYGYTF.

CDR3 loop: CASGSGTGYGYTF. The CDR3 bases are TGTGCCAGCGGCTCCGGGACAGGCTATGGCTACACCTTC. The chain is built from TRBV5-6 and TRBJ1-2; 8 nucleotides align to TRBD1. Germline assignment: CDR1 SGHDT and CDR2 YYEEEE. J gave up 4 bases and V 7 bases, and 6 bases lay outside the gene matches. The CDR3 spans 13 residues.

The J gene is TRBJ2-7, the V gene TRBV28; 9 bases are shared with TRBD2. CDR1 and CDR2 from the germline V gene are MDHEN and SYDVKM. V was clipped by 6 bases and J by 4 bases; unmatched bases: 7. The CDR3 totals 14 residues. The CDR3 protein is CASRKAGGRYEQYF. CDR3 in DNA: TGTGCCAGCAGGAAAGCGGGAGGCAGGTACGAGCAGTACTTC.

The chain employs TRBV14 and TRBJ2-4, with TRBD1 matching over 7 bases. Per the germline V gene, CDR1 is SGHDN and CDR2 is FVKESK. This CDR3 region has 17 residues. J gave up 0 bases and V 4 bases, and 9 bases lay outside the gene matches. The CDR3 protein is CASSRDGTALAKNIQYF. The CDR3 nucleotides read TGTGCCAGCAGCCGGGATGGGACAGCCCTAGCCAAAAACATTCAGTACTTC.

The chain is built from TRBV19 and TRBJ2-4, with a possible D match to TRBD2 (6 bases). V was trimmed by 2 bases and J by 5 bases, leaving 10 bases between them. In germline, CDR1 is LNHDA, CDR2 SQIVND (reference sequence). The CDR3 loop spans 14 amino acids. The CDR3 sequence is CASSIPGAENIQYF. Written as DNA, the CDR3 is TGTGCCAGTAGTATACCGGGAGCGGAAAACATTCAGTACTTC.

The V gene is TRBV20-1, the J gene TRBJ2-5; no clear D gene. Trimming took 3 bases from V and 4 from J, leaving 18 bases between them. From germline, CDR1 is DFQATT and CDR2 SNEGSKA (reference sequence). This CDR3 contains 15 residues. The CDR3 loop reads CSASIRRINGETQYF. The CDR3 DNA is TGCAGTGCTAGTATACGGCGGATTAATGGAGAGACCCAGTACTTC.

The chain carries TRBV6-4 and TRBJ2-3; 7 nucleotides match TRBD2. The V segment lost 3 bases and the J segment 4 bases; nucleotides outside the gene matches: 7. CDR3 length: 15 residues. Germline loops: CDR1 MRHNA, CDR2 SNTAGT. The CDR3 region has the DNA TGTGCCAGCAGTGAAGGGCTAGCGGACGCAGATACGCAGTATTTT. Residues: CASSEGLADADTQYF.

V gene TRBV3-1 (or the pseudogene TRBV3-2) combines with J gene TRBJ2-1; TRBD2 aligns across 7 bases. V gave up 0 bases and J gave up 1 base; unmatched junction bases: 9. CDR3 length equals 18 residues. Germline V gives CDR1 LGHDT, CDR2 YNNKEL (reference sequence). CDR3 protein: CASSQERGRALSYNEQFF. CDR3 coding DNA: TGTGCCAGCAGCCAAGAGAGAGGGAGGGCCTTATCCTACAATGAGCAGTTCTTC.

The chain uses TRBV24-1 and TRBJ1-1; D is unclear. The CDR3 covers 13 residues. Germline values: CDR1 KGHDR, CDR2 SFDVKD. V was clipped by 6 bases and J by 2 bases, with 9 bases between them. CDR3 in DNA: TGTGCCACCAGTTCGGGTTTCAACACTGAAGCTTTCTTT. It codes for CATSSGFNTEAFF.

A few counts support this clone. The chain recombines TRBV11-1 with TRBJ1-2, with D perhaps matching TRBD1 (6 bases). The germline CDR1 and CDR2 sequences are SGHAT and FQDESV (reference sequence). This CDR3 region has 12 residues. With 6 bases removed from V and 7 bases from J, the gap between germline ends came to 12 bases. CDR3 protein: CASSLQGSGYTF. CDR3 in DNA: TGTGCCAGCAGTCTACAGGGAAGTGGCTACACCTTC.

This chain uses TRBV10-2 with TRBJ2-7; weak D call: TRBD1 (6 bases). V was clipped by 2 bases and J by 2 bases, with 13 bases between them. The germline CDR1 and CDR2 sequences are WSHSY and SAAADI. The CDR3 has 15 amino acids. CDR3 sequence: CASSEPNRVTYEQYF. In DNA, the CDR3 is TGCGCCAGCAGTGAGCCCAACAGGGTGACCTACGAGCAGTACTTC.

The chain has TRBV6-2 or TRBV6-3 and TRBJ2-3; TRBD2 is a possible D gene (7 bases). Looked up from germline, CDR1 is MNHEY and CDR2 is SVGEGT. V was shortened by 2 bases and J by 6 bases, with 21 bases between the two germline ends. CDR3 length equals 17 residues. The CDR3 is CASSYPPLAGARDTQYF. CDR3 in DNA: TGTGCCAGCAGTTACCCCCCCTTGGCGGGGGCCCGGGATACGCAGTATTTT.

The chain carries TRBV3-1 (or the pseudogene TRBV3-2) and TRBJ1-1, with D maybe TRBD1 (5 bases). Germline-derived CDR1 and CDR2 are LGHDT and YNNKEL (reference sequence). Between the trimmed V and J ends, which lost 0 bases and 10 bases, there was a span of 18 bases. The CDR3 consists of 15 residues. The CDR3 here is CASSQDVIQERGAFF. CDR3 nucleotides: TGTGCCAGCAGCCAAGATGTCATTCAGGAAAGGGGAGCTTTCTTT.

The genes are TRBV12-3 or TRBV12-4 and TRBJ1-3; unclear D gene. The CDR3 length is 12 residues. Trimming removed 3 bases at V and 8 bases at J, with 8 bases between. CDR3 DNA: TGTGCCAGCAGTTTTTTGGTAGACACCATATATTTT. It encodes CASSFLVDTIYF.